This entry concerns a single T cell receptor beta chain. This entry is derived from a study of blood T cell repertoires in COVID-19. Looking at the study overall: Acute and convalescent COVID-19 samples came from the United States, Italy and Spain. T cells, B-cell-depleted T cells, or PBMCs supplied cDNA or gDNA.

The V gene's germline CDR1 is LNHDA and CDR2 SQIVND (reference sequence). The CDR3 has 17 residues. Losses at the gene ends were 4 bases for V and 7 bases for J; bases not matched to a gene: 10. Original analysis: Reference gene primer amplification gave estimated nucleated cell counts. Some clones are missing from TCRdb's copy, which holds only in-frame ones; the method was immunoSEQ multiplex PCR. For V, J and clone size, that table is used; D and trimming come from the DNA. The sample has 150,000 or so clones, roughly four fifths seen once. The sequencing input was peripheral blood. The sequence was obtained from a human donor with acute or convalescent COVID-19. The donor label of this sample is uncertain. The genes are TRBV19 and TRBJ1-6; 10 positions agree with TRBD1. CDR3: CASSTGQGVGVNSPLHF. The CDR3 DNA reads TGTGCCAGTAGTACCGGACAGGGGGTGGGGGTGAATTCACCCCTCCACTTT.